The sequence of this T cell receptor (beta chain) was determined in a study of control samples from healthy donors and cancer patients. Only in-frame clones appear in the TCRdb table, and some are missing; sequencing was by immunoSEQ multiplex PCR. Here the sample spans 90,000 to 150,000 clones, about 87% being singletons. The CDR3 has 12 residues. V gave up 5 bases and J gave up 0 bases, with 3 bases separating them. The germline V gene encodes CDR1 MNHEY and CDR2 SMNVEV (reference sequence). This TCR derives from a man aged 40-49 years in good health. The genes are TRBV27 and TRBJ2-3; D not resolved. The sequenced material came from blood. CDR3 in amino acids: CASSPSTDTQYF. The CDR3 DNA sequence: TGTGCCAGCAGTCCGAGCACAGATACGCAGTATTTT.